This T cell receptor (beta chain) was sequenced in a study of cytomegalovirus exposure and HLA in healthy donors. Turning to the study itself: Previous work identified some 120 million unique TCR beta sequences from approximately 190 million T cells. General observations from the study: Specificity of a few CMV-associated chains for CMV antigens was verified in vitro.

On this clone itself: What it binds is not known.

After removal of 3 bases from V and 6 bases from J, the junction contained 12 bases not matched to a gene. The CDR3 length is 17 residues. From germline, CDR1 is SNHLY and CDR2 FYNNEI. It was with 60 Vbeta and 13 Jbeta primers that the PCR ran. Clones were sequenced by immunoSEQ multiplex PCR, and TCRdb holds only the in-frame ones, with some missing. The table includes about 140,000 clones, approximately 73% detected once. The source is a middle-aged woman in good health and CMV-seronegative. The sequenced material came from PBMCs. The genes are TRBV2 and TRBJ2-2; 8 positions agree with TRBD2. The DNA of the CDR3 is TGTGCCAGCAGTGATGGGCTAGCGGGTTTGGTTTCCGGGGAGCTGTTTTTT. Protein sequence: CASSDGLAGLVSGELFF.